The T cell receptor beta chain described here comes from a study of blood T cell repertoires in COVID-19. About the study: Samples taken during acute and convalescent COVID-19 were collected in the United States, Italy and Spain. T cells, B-cell-depleted T cells, or PBMCs provided the cDNA or gDNA that served as material.

In the study's own analysis: Quantification of nucleated cells was approximated via reference gene primer amplification. Clones were read by immunoSEQ multiplex PCR, and TCRdb kept only the in-frame ones, dropping some. Clone size and the V and J calls come from that table; the DNA yielded D and trimming. The sample has about 160,000 clones, approximately 88% seen once. CDR1 MDHEN and CDR2 SYDVKM come from the germline V gene. This CDR3 has 16 amino acids. Between the trimmed V and J ends, which lost 5 bases and 0 bases, there was a span of 14 bases. The sequence came from a man between 65 and 79 years old with acute or convalescent COVID-19. This chain joins TRBV28 and TRBJ1-5, with D possibly being TRBD1 (5 bases). Sequenced sample: peripheral blood. The CDR3 sequence: CASSPPWGLSNQPQHF. CDR3 nucleotides: TGTGCCAGCAGTCCCCCGTGGGGCCTTAGCAATCAGCCCCAGCATTTT.